This T cell receptor beta chain was recovered during a study of radiotherapy plus CTLA-4 blockade in lung cancer. Receiving focal radiation plus CTLA-4 blockade with ipilimumab were patients who had chemo-refractory metastatic non-small-cell lung cancer. Using immunoSEQ multiplex PCR, the repertoire was profiled, and TCRdb retains in-frame clones only, with some absent. The profile covers fewer than 140,000 clones, with roughly 84% appearing a single time and 2% to 2.5% taken by the ten largest. Comments on this clone: Its specificity is not known.

The V and J ends lost 2 bases and 5 bases respectively, with 7 bases between them. This CDR3 is 12 amino acids long. CDR1 and CDR2 (germline): MDHEN, SYDVKM. General observations from the study: In blood, after radiotherapy plus ipilimumab, tumor-derived TCR clones expanded.

The rearrangement uses TRBV28 and TRBJ2-7, with D possibly being TRBD1 or TRBD2 (5 bases each). The receptor's source is a human donor with non-small cell lung cancer that progressed on radiotherapy plus ipilimumab. Some clones in this sample may be carry-over from other donors' samples. The source material was peripheral blood, sampled from a patient treated with radiotherapy plus ipilimumab. The CDR3 protein is CASSLRGHEQYF. DNA of the CDR3: TGTGCCAGCAGTTTACGGGGACACGAGCAGTACTTC.